This T cell receptor (beta chain) was retrieved from a study of TIL therapy for anti-PD-1-resistant metastatic lung cancer. As for time point: pre-treatment sample, taken before nivolumab and TIL therapy. The CDR3 runs to 14 residues. Germline CDR1 is MDHEN and CDR2 is SYDVKM. V was cut by 3 bases and J by 2 bases, with 10 bases left in between. The immunoSEQ assay was v3. Data came from immunoSEQ multiplex PCR; TCRdb stores just in-frame clones and leaves some out. The sample lists roughly 60,000 clones; around 86% were seen once. This TCR was recovered from a person between 30 and 79 years old with non-small cell lung cancer. Sequencing used blood, obtained at baseline. This chain connects TRBV28 to TRBJ1-2; D may be TRBD1 (5 bases). In DNA, the CDR3 is TGTGCCAGCAGTTTCGGCAGGGCAAACTATGGCTACACCTTC. This encodes CASSFGRANYGYTF.